One sample yielded the 28 T cell receptor beta chains listed below, sequenced in a study of tumor-infiltrating lymphocytes in primary liver carcinoma. Synthesis of TCR beta cDNA was carried out from about 0.55 ug total RNA with a constant-region primer. Each TCR beta library was derived from three nested multiplex PCR rounds that employed slightly modified ARM-PCR. Researchers ran the first two PCR rounds for roughly 11 cycles each with TRBV1-TRBV30 forward primers and a C-beta reverse primer. Using its own MiXCR run on the multiplex PCR reads, TCRdb lists one record per CDR3 protein. Seen here are approximately 74,000 distinct CDR3 sequences, about two thirds observed once, and the top ten hold roughly 15%. Co-extraction of both nucleic acids (RNA and DNA) used roughly 20-33 mg of unsorted bulk tissue. Sequencing was performed on liver tumor tissue from sampling region 4. Specified subset: tumor region T4, right-lateral pole. Receptors originate from a woman aged 55-70 years with primary liver carcinoma and hepatitis B virus infection.

A note on this clonotype: A junction end diverges from the germline sequence, so it may reflect a read error. The rearrangement joins TRBV11-2 to TRBJ2-5; D uncertain. In germline, CDR1 is SGHAT, CDR2 FQNNGV. The CDR3 runs to 14 residues. In DNA, the CDR3 is TGTACCAGCAGCCTGAGGACGTTACGAGAGACCCAGTACTTC. As protein: CTSSLRTLRETQYF.

This clonotype was seen repeatedly, ten times or more. The chain is built from TRBV28 and TRBJ2-7, with 10 positions matching TRBD2. V lost 5 bases, J lost 7 bases, and 14 bases stayed unmatched. Per the germline V gene, CDR1 is MDHEN and CDR2 is SYDVKM. This CDR3 spans 16 amino acids. The CDR3 DNA is TGTGCCAGCAGTCCCGACTTGAGCGGGAGGGCCGGGGAGCAGTACTTC. This codes for CASSPDLSGRAGEQYF.

To note about this clonotype: An end of the junction does not agree with germline; a read error may underlie this. This chain joins TRBV12-5 and TRBJ2-7, with 9 bases lining up with TRBD1. The CDR3 length is 13 residues. Per germline, CDR1 LGHNT and CDR2 FRNRAP. The CDR3 reads CGSGLDRGYEQYF. CDR3 sequence (DNA): TGTGGTAGTGGTTTGGACAGGGGCTACGAGCAGTACTTC.

This clonotype was seen just once. The chain joins TRBV12-3 or TRBV12-4 to TRBJ2-1; the match to TRBD2 covers 14 bases. CDR3 length equals 17 residues. V was clipped by 10 bases and J by 0 bases; unmatched bases: 8. The CDR3 loop reads CANRPGTSGSSYNEQFF. The CDR3 DNA reads TGTGCCAACAGGCCCGGGACTAGCGGGAGCTCCTACAATGAGCAGTTCTTC.

This clonotype appeared a few times. The genes are TRBV19 and TRBJ1-5, with a tentative D call TRBD1 (5 bases). Germline V gene lookup returns CDR1 LNHDA and CDR2 SQIVND (reference sequence). CDR3 length: 15 residues. V lost 7 bases and J 5 bases, leaving 18 bases between the germline ends. CDR3 coding DNA: TGTGCCAGTAAAGGGGCCGGGACCGAATATCAGCCCCAGCATTTT. Protein sequence: CASKGAGTEYQPQHF.

This clonotype is a singleton in its sample. The gene calls are TRBV29-1 and TRBJ2-3; weak D call: TRBD2 (6 bases). The CDR3 runs to 16 residues. Deletions cut 7 bases from V and 12 bases from J, with 32 bases between. Per germline, CDR1 SQVTM and CDR2 ANQGSEA. In nucleotides, the CDR3 is TGCAGCGCCAGGCTCCTTGGGGGAGGACTGAGAGATATACAGTATTTT. It specifies CSARLLGGGLRDIQYF.

The chain has TRBV6-1 and TRBJ2-3; D may correspond to TRBD1 or TRBD2 (5 bases each). Trimming took off 5 bases at V and 8 bases at J, with 17 bases between the two ends. Looked up from germline, CDR1 is MNHNS and CDR2 is SASEGT. The CDR3 is made up of 14 amino acids. CDR3 bases: TGTGCCAGCAGTCCCCAGACAGCGGCAGGTACGCAGTATTTT. This codes for CASSPQTAAGTQYF.

This clonotype has just a few counts. A read error may be the cause here, since a much bigger clone is one base away. The chain combines TRBV5-6 with TRBJ2-5; D is perhaps TRBD2 (6 bases). Germline CDR1 reads SGHDT; CDR2 reads YYEEEE. CDR3 size: 14 residues. The CDR3 bases are TGTGCCAGCAGCTTGGGGCGGGACTTTGGGACCCAGCACTTC. Protein product: CASSLGRDFGTQHF. Variable domain in full (rest from reference TRBV5-6 and TRBJ2-5): DAGVTQSPTHLIKTRGQQVTLRCSPKSGHDTVSWYQQALGQGPQFIFQYYEEEERQRGNFPDRFSGHQFPNYSSELNVNALLLGDSALYLCASSLGRDFGTQHFGPGTRLLVL.

This chain joins TRBV6-2 or TRBV6-3 and TRBJ2-1; D remains unclear. Looked up from germline, CDR1 is MNHEY and CDR2 is SVGEGT. This CDR3 has 12 amino acids. The CDR3 region is CDRSYGRDGQFF. The CDR3 DNA is TGTGACAGAAGTTACGGGCGAGATGGGCAGTTCTTC.

To note about this clonotype: Without the conserved terminal phenylalanine or tryptophan, this CDR3 likely stems from a read error. J is TRBJ2-7 and V is TRBV11-2, with TRBD2 identical over 8 bases. V lost 7 bases and J lost 5; bases outside the gene matches: 16. CDR1 and CDR2 from the germline V gene are SGHAT and FQNNGV. The CDR3 covers 16 residues. As DNA, the CDR3 is TGTGCCAGCAACTACGGCGGGAGGACCTCGGGAAACGAGCAGTACTAC. Translating it yields CASNYGGRTSGNEQYY.

This clonotype was seen just once. The junction does not match germline at one end; this may be a read error. The V gene is TRBV11-2, the J gene TRBJ1-2; D gene ambiguous. The CDR3 covers 15 residues. CDR1 SGHAT and CDR2 FQNNGV come from the germline V gene. The CDR3 DNA follows: TGTGCCAGCAGCTTAGATGGGATACTAGACAATGGTTACACCTTC. Its translation: CASSLDGILDNGYTF.

Comment on this clonotype: A much bigger clone sits one base away, suggesting this may be a read error. The chain joins TRBV10-1 to TRBJ2-2; D ambiguous. This CDR3 spans 13 amino acids. Trimming shortened V by 5 bases and J by 1 base, and 5 bases separated the two germline ends. CDR1 is WNHNN, CDR2 SYGVQD, per germline (reference sequence). CDR3 protein: CASSLRNTGELFF. CDR3 coding DNA: TGCGCCAGCAGTCTCCGGAACACCGGGGAGCTGTTTTTT.

Comment on this clonotype: The conserved phenylalanine or tryptophan is not found at the CDR3 terminus, so this likely reflects a read error. The limits of the CDR3 on the DNA are not certain, so only TCRdb's listed CDR3 is given. The chain carries TRBV11-2 and TRBJ2-4; TRBD1 is the table's D call, not checked against the DNA. From its first to its last residue, the CDR3 has 14 amino acids. The germline gives CDR1 SGHAT, CDR2 FQNNGV. The CDR3: CASSPGVNKNIQCS.

With regard to this clonotype: One end of the junction is discordant with germline, which a read error may explain. The rearrangement uses TRBV11-1 and TRBJ2-3; D is uncertain. CDR1 is SGHAT and CDR2 is FQDESV in the germline V gene (reference sequence). CDR3 size: 14 residues. The CDR3 nucleotides read TGTACCAGCAGCCTAGGGCAGAGCATAGATACGCAGTATTTT. It translates to CTSSLGQSIDTQYF.

Details on this clonotype: A junction end diverges from the germline sequence, so it may reflect a read error. The chain couples TRBV12-3 or TRBV12-4 to TRBJ2-5; TRBD2 is a possible D gene (6 bases). This CDR3 contains 15 residues. The CDR3 spells CASRRGISGQETQYF. The CDR3 nucleotides are TGTGCCAGCAGACGAGGGATTAGCGGACAAGAGACACAGTACTTC.

This clonotype was seen at least ten times. The V gene is TRBV4-2, the J gene TRBJ1-2; weak D call: TRBD1 (6 bases). CDR3 size: 13 residues. From germline, CDR1 is LGHNA and CDR2 YNFKEQ. Trimming left V 3 bases short and J 7 bases short, with 12 bases between. CDR3 nucleotides: TGTGCCAGCAGCCACAGGGGAGGGGGTGGCTACACCTTC. This encodes CASSHRGGGGYTF.

In this sample, this clonotype turned up a few times. The genes are TRBV11-2 and TRBJ2-7; D gene ambiguous. Germline V gene data show CDR1 as SGHAT and CDR2 as FQNNGV. This CDR3 is built from 13 residues. The V and J ends lost 4 bases and 6 bases respectively, with 13 bases between them. This chain's CDR3 is CASSSLLDSEQYF. The CDR3 bases are TGTGCCAGCAGCTCCCTCCTTGATAGCGAGCAGTACTTC.

On this clonotype: No conserved phenylalanine or tryptophan is present at the end of the CDR3, so a read error is the likely explanation. No DNA is shown, since the ends of the CDR3 on it are uncertain; the CDR3 is the one TCRdb lists. The chain's CDR3 is CSVGSGGQGLETQYS. V and J are TRBV29-1 and TRBJ2-5; the listed D gene, TRBD1, was not tested against the DNA. The CDR3 extends over 15 residues, inclusive of both ends. Germline V gene sequence: CDR1 SQVTM, CDR2 ANQGSEA.

On this clonotype: Without the conserved terminal phenylalanine or tryptophan, this CDR3 likely stems from a read error. The V gene is TRBV28, the J gene TRBJ2-4; unclear D gene. The CDR3 covers 14 residues. V was pared by 1 base and J by 2 bases, with 6 bases between. In germline, CDR1 is MDHEN, CDR2 SYDVKM. The CDR3 DNA follows: TGTGCCAGCAGTTTATTCGCGACCAAAAACATTCAGTACTCC. This gives the protein CASSLFATKNIQYS.

Worth noting for this clonotype: The conserved phenylalanine or tryptophan is not found at the CDR3 terminus, so this likely reflects a read error. The rearrangement joins TRBV30 to TRBJ1-5; the D is unclear. The CDR3 runs to 13 residues. The V gene's germline CDR1 is GTSNPN and CDR2 SVGIG (reference sequence). The CDR3 coding sequence is TGTGCCTGGACAGCTGATAGCAATCATCCCCAGCATTTG. The encoded protein is CAWTADSNHPQHL.

Concerning this clonotype: This likely comes from a read error, as the CDR3 has no conserved phenylalanine or tryptophan at its end. V and J are TRBV19 and TRBJ2-7; the match to TRBD1 covers 9 bases. CDR1 is LNHDA and CDR2 is SQIVND in the germline V gene (reference sequence). This CDR3 comprises 15 residues. CDR3 region: CASSTTGTGRYKQYL. CDR3 nucleotides: TGTGCCAGTAGTACCACCGGGACAGGGCGCTACAAGCAGTACCTC.

With regard to this clonotype: At one end the junction does not follow the germline gene, possibly because of a read error. The chain joins TRBV11-2 to TRBJ1-1, with unresolved D. The CDR3 is 15 residues long. Germline V CDR1 and CDR2: SGHAT, FQNNGV. The CDR3 loop is CTSSLARVGVTEAFF. The CDR3 coding sequence is TGTACCAGCAGCTTGGCGAGGGTGGGCGTGACTGAAGCTTTCTTT.

Worth noting for this clonotype: Mismatch with germline at one junction end may stem from a read error. This chain uses TRBV6-1 with TRBJ2-7; a possible D gene is TRBD2 (5 bases). CDR3 length: 13 residues. Germline V gene sequence: CDR1 MNHNS, CDR2 SASEGT. Written as DNA, the CDR3 is TGTGTCAGCAGTGTGAACCCTGAGGGCGAGCAGTACTTC. It codes for CVSSVNPEGEQYF.

This clonotype was counted only a few times. The CDR3 nucleotides are TGCGCCAGCAGCTTGGGTCGGATCCATCGGTTCTTC. Amino acid sequence: CASSLGRIHRFF. The V call is TRBV5-1, the J call TRBJ2-1; D not certain. The CDR3 runs 12 residues. Germline lookup yields CDR1 SGHRS and CDR2 YFSETQ. V was cut by 0 bases and J by 15 bases, with 13 bases left in between.

This clonotype was detected ten times or more. As DNA, the CDR3 is TGTGCCAGCATTACCGCAGAAATGAACACTGAAGCTTTCTTT. Translated, it gives CASITAEMNTEAFF. The chain recombines TRBV6-6 with TRBJ1-1; D call uncertain. Germline-derived CDR1 and CDR2 are MNHNY and SVGAGI (reference sequence). There are 14 residues in the CDR3. V lost 7 bases, J lost 0 bases, and 12 bases lay in between.

With regard to this clonotype: A much larger clone is a single base away; this may be a read error. The V gene is TRBV28, the J gene TRBJ2-5, with D possibly called TRBD1 or TRBD2 (6 bases each). The V end lost 5 bases, the J end lost 5 bases, and 18 bases lay between the germline ends. Germline V gives CDR1 MDHEN, CDR2 SYDVKM. CDR3 length equals 15 residues. CDR3 protein: CASSGVGGAHETQYF. As DNA, the CDR3 is TGTGCCAGCAGTGGCGTCGGGGGCGCGCACGAGACCCAGTACTTC.

Regarding this clonotype: It may be a read error: a sequence one base away is much more abundant. The V and J genes are TRBV30 and TRBJ1-6; TRBD1 aligns across 9 bases. V shed 1 base, J shed 9 bases, and the junction held 7 bases outside the gene matches. Germline CDR1 is GTSNPN and CDR2 is SVGIG (reference sequence). The CDR3 consists of 15 residues. CDR3 in DNA: TGTGCCTGGAGTGGCCCCAGGACAGGGGCTTCACCCCTCCACTTT. It yields the protein CAWSGPRTGASPLHF.

This rearrangement joins TRBV30 to TRBJ2-1; the D gene could be TRBD1 or TRBD2 (6 bases each). Germline V lookup: CDR1 GTSNPN, CDR2 SVGIG (reference sequence). V was shortened by 0 bases and J by 0 bases, with 27 bases between the two germline ends. The CDR3 spans 21 residues. The CDR3 region has the DNA TGTGCCTGGAGTGTGGTTGAGGGGGATAAGCGGGCATGGAGCTCCTACAATGAGCAGTTCTTC. This codes for CAWSVVEGDKRAWSSYNEQFF.